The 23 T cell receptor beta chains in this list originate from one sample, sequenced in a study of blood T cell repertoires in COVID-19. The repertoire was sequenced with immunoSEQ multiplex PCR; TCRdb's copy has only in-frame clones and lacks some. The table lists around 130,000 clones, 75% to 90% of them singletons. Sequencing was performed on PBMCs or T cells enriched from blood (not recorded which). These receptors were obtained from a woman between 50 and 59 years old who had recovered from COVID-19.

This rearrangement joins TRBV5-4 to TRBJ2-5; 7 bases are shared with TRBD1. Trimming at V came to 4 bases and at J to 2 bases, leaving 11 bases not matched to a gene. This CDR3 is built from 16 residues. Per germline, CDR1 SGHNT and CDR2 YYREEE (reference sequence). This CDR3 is CASSPPRQGQQETQYF. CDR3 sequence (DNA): TGTGCCAGCAGCCCCCCCCGACAGGGACAACAAGAGACCCAGTACTTC.

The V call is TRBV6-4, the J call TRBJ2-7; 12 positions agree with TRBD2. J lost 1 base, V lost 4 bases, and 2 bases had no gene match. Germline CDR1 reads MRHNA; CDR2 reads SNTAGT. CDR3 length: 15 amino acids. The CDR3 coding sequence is TGTGCCAGCAGTGCCCTAGCGGGGGGGTCCTACGAGCAGTACTTC. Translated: CASSALAGGSYEQYF.

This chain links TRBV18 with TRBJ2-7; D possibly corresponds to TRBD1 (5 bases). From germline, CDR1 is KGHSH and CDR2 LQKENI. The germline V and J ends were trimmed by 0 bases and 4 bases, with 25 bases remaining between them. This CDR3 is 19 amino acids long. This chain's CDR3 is CASSPPPFGQGPIVYEQYF. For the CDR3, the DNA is TGTGCCAGCTCACCACCCCCCTTCGGACAAGGCCCTATTGTATACGAGCAGTACTTC.

DNA for the CDR3: TGCAGCGTGGGGCTTTCTACTGGCTACACCTTC. Encoded protein: CSVGLSTGYTF. The gene calls are TRBV29-1 and TRBJ1-2; D may be TRBD1 (5 bases). Per germline, CDR1 SQVTM and CDR2 ANQGSEA. The CDR3 is made up of 11 amino acids. Trimming took 6 bases from V and 7 from J, leaving 12 bases between them.

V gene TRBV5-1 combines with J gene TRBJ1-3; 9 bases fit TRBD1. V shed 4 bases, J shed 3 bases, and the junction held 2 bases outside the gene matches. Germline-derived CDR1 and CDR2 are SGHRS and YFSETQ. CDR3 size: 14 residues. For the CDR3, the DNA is TGCGCCAGCAGCGAGGGACAGGGTGGAAACACCATATATTTT. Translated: CASSEGQGGNTIYF. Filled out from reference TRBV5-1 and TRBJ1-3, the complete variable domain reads KAGVTQTPRYLIKTRGQQVTLSCSPISGHRSVSWYQQTPGQGLQFLFEYFSETQRNKGNFPGRFSGRQFSNSRSEMNVSTLELGDSALYLCASSEGQGGNTIYFGEGSWLTVV.

CDR3 loop: CSADRDSQETQYF. The CDR3 coding sequence is TGCAGCGCCGACCGGGACAGCCAAGAGACCCAGTACTTC. The V and J genes are TRBV29-1 and TRBJ2-5; 7 nucleotides match TRBD1. Trimming cost V 7 bases and J 1 base; bases outside gene matches: 6. The CDR3 has 13 residues. Germline V gives CDR1 SQVTM, CDR2 ANQGSEA. Based on the CDR3 plus reference TRBV29-1 and TRBJ2-5, the full variable domain is SAVISQKPSRDICQRGTSLTIQCQVDSQVTMMFWYRQQPGQSLTLIATANQGSEATYESGFVIDKFPISRPNLTFSTLTVSNMSPEDSSIYLCSADRDSQETQYFGPGTRLLVL.

CDR3 sequence (DNA): TGTGCCAGCAGCACCCCGAACCCTAGCGGGGGGGCCTACGAGCAGTACTTC. Protein sequence: CASSTPNPSGGAYEQYF. This chain connects TRBV2 to TRBJ2-7; 12 nucleotides line up with TRBD2. The CDR3 covers 17 residues. CDR1 and CDR2 from the germline V gene are SNHLY and FYNNEI. V dropped 6 bases and J dropped 2; count of bases not matched to a gene: 11.

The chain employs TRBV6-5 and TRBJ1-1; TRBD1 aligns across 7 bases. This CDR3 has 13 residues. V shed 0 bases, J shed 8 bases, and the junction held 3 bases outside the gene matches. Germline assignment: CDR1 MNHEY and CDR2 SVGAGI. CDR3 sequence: CASSYSTGQEAFF. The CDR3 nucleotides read TGTGCCAGCAGTTACTCGACGGGACAGGAAGCTTTCTTT.

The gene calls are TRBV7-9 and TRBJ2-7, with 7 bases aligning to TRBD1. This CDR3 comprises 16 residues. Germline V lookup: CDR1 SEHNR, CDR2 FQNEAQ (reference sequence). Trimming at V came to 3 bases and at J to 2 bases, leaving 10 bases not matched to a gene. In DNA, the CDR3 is TGTGCCAGCAGCTTTAGTCCGGACAGGCCGACCTACGAGCAGTACTTC. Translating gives CASSFSPDRPTYEQYF. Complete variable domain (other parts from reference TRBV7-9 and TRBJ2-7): DTGVSQNPRHKITKRGQNVTFRCDPISEHNRLYWYRQTLGQGPEFLTYFQNEAQLEKSRLLSDRFSAERPKGSFSTLEIQRTEQGDSAMYLCASSFSPDRPTYEQYFGPGTRLTVT.

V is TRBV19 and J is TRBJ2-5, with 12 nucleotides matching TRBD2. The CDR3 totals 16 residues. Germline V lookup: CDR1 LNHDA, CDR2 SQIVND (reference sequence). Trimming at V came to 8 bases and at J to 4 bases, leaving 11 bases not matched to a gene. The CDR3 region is CASSITSGGYGETQYF. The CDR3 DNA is TGTGCCAGTTCCATAACTAGCGGGGGGTACGGAGAGACCCAGTACTTC.

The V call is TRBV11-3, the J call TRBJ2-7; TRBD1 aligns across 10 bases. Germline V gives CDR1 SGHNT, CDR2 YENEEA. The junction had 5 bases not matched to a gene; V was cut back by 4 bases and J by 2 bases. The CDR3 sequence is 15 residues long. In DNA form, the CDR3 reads TGTGCCAGCAGCTCCCGGGGACAGGGGCCCTACGAGCAGTACTTC. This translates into CASSSRGQGPYEQYF.

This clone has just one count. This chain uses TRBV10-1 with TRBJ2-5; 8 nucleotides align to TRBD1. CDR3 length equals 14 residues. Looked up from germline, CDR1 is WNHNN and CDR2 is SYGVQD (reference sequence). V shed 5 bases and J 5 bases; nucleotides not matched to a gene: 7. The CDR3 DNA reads TGCGCCAGCAGTAAGACAGGGGTAGGGGAGACCCAGTACTTC. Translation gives CASSKTGVGETQYF.

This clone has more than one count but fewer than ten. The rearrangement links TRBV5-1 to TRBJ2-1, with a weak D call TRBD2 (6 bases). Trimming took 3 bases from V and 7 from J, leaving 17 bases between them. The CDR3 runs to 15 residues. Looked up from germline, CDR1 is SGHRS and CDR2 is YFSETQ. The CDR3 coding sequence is TGCGCCAGCAGCTCCACGGGGGTTCCTTGGAATGAGCAGTTCTTC. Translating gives CASSSTGVPWNEQFF.

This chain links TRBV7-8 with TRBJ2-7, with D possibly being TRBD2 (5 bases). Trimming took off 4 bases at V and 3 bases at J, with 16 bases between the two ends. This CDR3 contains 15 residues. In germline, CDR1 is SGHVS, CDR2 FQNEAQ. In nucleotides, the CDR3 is TGTGCCAGCAGCTCCCGGCGTGGGAGCCTCTACGAGCAGTACTTC. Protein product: CASSSRRGSLYEQYF.

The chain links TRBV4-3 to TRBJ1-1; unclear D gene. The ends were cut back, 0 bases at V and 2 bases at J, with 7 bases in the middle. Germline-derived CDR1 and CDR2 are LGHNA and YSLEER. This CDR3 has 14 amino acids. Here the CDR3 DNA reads TGCGCCAGCAGCCAAGATCAGATAAACACTGAAGCTTTCTTT. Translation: CASSQDQINTEAFF.

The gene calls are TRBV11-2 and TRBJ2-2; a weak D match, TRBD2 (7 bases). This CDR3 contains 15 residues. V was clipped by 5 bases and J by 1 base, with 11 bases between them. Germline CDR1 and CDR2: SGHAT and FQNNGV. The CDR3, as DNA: TGTGCCAGCAGCATCGGGGGGCGGAACACCGGGGAGCTGTTTTTT. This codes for CASSIGGRNTGELFF.

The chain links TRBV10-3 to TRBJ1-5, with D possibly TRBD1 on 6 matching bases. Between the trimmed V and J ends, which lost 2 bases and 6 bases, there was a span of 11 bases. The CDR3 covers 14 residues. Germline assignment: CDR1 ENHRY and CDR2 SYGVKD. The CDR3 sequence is CAISESTGTQPQHF. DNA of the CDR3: TGTGCCATCAGTGAGAGCACAGGGACTCAGCCCCAGCATTTT.

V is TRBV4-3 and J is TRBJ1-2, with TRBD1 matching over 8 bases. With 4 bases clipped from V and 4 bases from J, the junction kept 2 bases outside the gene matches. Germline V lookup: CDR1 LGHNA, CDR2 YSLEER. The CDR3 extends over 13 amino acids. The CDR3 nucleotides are TGCGCCAGCAGCCTAGGACAGGGCTATGGCTACACCTTC. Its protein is CASSLGQGYGYTF.

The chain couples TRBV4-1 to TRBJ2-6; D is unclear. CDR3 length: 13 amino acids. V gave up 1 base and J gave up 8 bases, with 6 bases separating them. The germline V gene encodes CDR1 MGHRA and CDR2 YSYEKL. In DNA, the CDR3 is TGCGCCAGCAGCCAAGTTGTTACCAACGTCCTGACTTTC. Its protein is CASSQVVTNVLTF.

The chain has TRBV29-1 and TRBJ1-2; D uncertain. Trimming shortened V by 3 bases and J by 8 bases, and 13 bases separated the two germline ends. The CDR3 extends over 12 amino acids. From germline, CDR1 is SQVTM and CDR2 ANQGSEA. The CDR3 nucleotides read TGCAGCGTTGATCTTCCGGGCGGGGGCTACACCTTC. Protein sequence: CSVDLPGGGYTF.

The CDR3 DNA follows: TGTGCCAGTGTGGACAGGGGCTTCACCGGGGAGCTGTTTTTT. Translating it yields CASVDRGFTGELFF. This sequence joins TRBV27 and TRBJ2-2; 9 nucleotides match TRBD1. Germline CDR1 is MNHEY and CDR2 is SMNVEV (reference sequence). The junction had 6 bases not matched to a gene; V was cut back by 9 bases and J by 4 bases. The CDR3 sequence is 14 residues long.

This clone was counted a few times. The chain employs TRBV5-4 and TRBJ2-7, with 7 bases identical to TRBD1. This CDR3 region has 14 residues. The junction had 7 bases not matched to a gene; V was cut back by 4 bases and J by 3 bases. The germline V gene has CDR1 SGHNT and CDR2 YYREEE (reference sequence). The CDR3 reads CASSEGQYDYEQYF. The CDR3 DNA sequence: TGTGCCAGCAGCGAGGGACAGTACGACTACGAGCAGTACTTC.

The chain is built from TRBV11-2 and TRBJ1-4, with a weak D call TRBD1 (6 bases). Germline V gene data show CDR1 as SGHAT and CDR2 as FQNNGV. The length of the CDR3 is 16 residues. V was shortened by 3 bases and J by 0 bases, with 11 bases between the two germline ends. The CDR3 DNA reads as TGTGCCAGCAGCTTCAGGGGTCGGGCAACTAATGAAAAACTGTTTTTT. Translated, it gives CASSFRGRATNEKLFF.